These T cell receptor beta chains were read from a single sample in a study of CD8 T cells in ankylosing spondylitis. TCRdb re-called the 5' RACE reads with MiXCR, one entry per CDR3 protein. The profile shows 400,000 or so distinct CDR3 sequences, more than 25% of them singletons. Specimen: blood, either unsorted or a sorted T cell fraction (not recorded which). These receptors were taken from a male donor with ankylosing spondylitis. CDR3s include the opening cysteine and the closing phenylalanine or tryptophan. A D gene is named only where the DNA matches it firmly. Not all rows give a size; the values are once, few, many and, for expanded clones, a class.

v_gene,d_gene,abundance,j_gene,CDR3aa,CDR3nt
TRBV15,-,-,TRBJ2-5,CATSRAGLGSETQYF,TGTGCCACCAGCAGAGCGGGTCTAGGGTCGGAGACCCAGTACTTC
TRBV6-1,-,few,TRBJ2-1,CASRAGQIYNEQFF,TGTGCCAGCAGGGCGGGACAGATCTACAATGAGCAGTTCTTC
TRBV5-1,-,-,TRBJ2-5,CASTSWGQETQYF,TGCGCCAGCACCTCCTGGGGCCAAGAGACCCAGTACTTC
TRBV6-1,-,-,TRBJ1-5,CASSEQSGNQPQHF,TGTGCCAGCAGTGAACAGTCCGGGAATCAGCCCCAGCATTTT
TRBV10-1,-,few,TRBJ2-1,CASSGASANNEQFF,TGCGCCAGCAGTGGGGCTAGCGCCAACAATGAGCAGTTCTTC
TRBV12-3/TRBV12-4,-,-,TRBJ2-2,CASRGEQNTGELFF,TGTGCCAGCAGGGGCGAACAGAACACCGGGGAGCTGTTTTTT
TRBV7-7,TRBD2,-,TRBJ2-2,CASSLDGLAGTGELFF,TGTGCCAGCAGCTTAGACGGGCTAGCGGGAACCGGGGAGCTGTTTTTT
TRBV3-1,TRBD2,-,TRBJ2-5,CASSQGGTSGGGETQYF,TGTGCCAGCAGCCAAGGGGGAACTAGCGGAGGGGGGGAGACCCAGTACTTC
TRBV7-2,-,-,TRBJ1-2,CASSLEVSHYGYTF,TGTGCCAGCAGCTTAGAGGTCAGCCACTATGGCTACACCTTC
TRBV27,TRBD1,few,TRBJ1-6,CASSRVEGASYNSPLHF,TGTGCCAGCAGTAGAGTCGAGGGGGCCTCCTATAATTCACCCCTCCACTTT
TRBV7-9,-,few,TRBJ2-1,CASSPLSGFRDNEQFF,TGTGCCAGCAGCCCACTCTCGGGTTTTCGGGACAATGAGCAGTTCTTC
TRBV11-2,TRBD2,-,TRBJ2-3,CASSFGTSVPAQYF,TGTGCCAGCAGCTTTGGGACTAGCGTCCCGGCGCAGTATTTT
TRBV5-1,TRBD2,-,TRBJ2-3,CASTPGGLTDTQYF,TGCGCCAGCACTCCGGGAGGGCTGACAGATACGCAGTATTTT
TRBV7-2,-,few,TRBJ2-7,CASSLYTSYEQYF,TGTGCCAGCAGCCTATACACCTCCTACGAGCAGTACTTC
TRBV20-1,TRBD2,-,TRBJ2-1,CSGIGGGRNADEQFF,TGCAGTGGAATCGGAGGCGGGAGGAATGCGGATGAGCAGTTCTTC
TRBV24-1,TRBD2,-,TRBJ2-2,CATGRLAGAVGELFF,TGTGCCACCGGGAGACTAGCGGGAGCGGTCGGGGAGCTGTTTTTT
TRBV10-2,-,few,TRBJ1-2,CASSARWQGYTF,TGCGCCAGCAGTGCCAGGTGGCAGGGCTACACCTTC
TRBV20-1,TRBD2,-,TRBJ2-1,CSARIAGGSYNEQFF,TGCAGTGCTCGGATAGCGGGAGGCTCCTACAATGAGCAGTTCTTC
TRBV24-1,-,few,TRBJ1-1,CATSDSRLRAFF,TGTGCCACCAGTGATTCACGTTTGAGAGCTTTCTTT
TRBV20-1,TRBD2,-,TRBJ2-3,CSARDSGRAGDTQYF,TGCAGTGCTAGGGATAGCGGGAGGGCCGGGGATACGCAGTATTTT
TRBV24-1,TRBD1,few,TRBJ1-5,CATSEGQGIGNQPQHF,TGTGCCACCAGTGAAGGACAGGGGATAGGCAATCAGCCCCAGCATTTT
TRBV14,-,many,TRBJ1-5,CASSQESLKTYQPQHF,TGTGCCAGCAGCCAAGAGTCCCTCAAAACGTATCAGCCCCAGCATTTT
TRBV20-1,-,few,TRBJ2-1,CSAPGRARDFNEQFF,TGCAGTGCTCCTGGCCGGGCCAGGGATTTCAATGAGCAGTTCTTC
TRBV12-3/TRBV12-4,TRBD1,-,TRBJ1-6,CASSPGQLNSPLHF,TGTGCCAGCAGTCCGGGACAGCTTAATTCACCCCTCCACTTT
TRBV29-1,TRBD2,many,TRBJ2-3,CSALKAGGHTDTQYF,TGCAGCGCCTTGAAGGCGGGAGGACACACAGATACGCAGTATTTT
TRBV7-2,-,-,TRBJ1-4,CASSLWNEKLFF,TGTGCCAGCAGCTTATGGAATGAAAAACTGTTTTTT
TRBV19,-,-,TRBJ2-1,CASRDFNNEQFF,TGTGCCAGCAGGGACTTTAACAATGAGCAGTTCTTC
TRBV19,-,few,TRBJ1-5,CASSSLAGPLRSNQPQHF,TGTGCCAGTAGTTCCCTGGCAGGTCCACTCCGTTCCAATCAGCCCCAGCATTTT
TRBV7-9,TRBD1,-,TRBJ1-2,CASSARGRGYGYTF,TGTGCCAGCAGCGCCAGGGGGCGCGGCTATGGCTACACCTTC
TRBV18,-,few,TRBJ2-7,CASSPSGNIYEQYF,TGTGCCAGCTCACCATCCGGGAATATATACGAGCAGTACTTC
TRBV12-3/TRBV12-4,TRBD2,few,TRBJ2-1,CASSLGAGDYNEQFF,TGTGCCAGCAGTTTAGGAGCGGGAGACTACAATGAGCAGTTCTTC
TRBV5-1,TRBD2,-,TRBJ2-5,CASSVGTSGSIETQYF,TGCGCCAGCAGCGTCGGGACTAGCGGGAGTATAGAGACCCAGTACTTC
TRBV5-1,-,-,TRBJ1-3,CASSVSGGPGNTIYF,TGCGCCAGCAGCGTATCGGGAGGCCCTGGAAACACCATATATTTT
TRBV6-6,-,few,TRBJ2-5,CASARLESGTQYF,TGTGCCAGCGCCCGATTGGAATCCGGAACCCAGTACTTC
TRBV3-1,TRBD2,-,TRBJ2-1,CASSQSTSGGTEQFF,TGTGCCAGCAGCCAATCTACTAGCGGGGGCACTGAGCAGTTCTTC
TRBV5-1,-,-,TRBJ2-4,CASSLDYIARGGNIQYF,TGCGCCAGCAGCTTGGACTACATAGCCCGAGGGGGAAACATTCAGTACTTC
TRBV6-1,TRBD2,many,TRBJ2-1,CASSEWGRAQQFF,TGTGCCAGCAGTGAATGGGGGAGGGCCCAGCAGTTCTTC
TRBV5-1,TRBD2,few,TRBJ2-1,CASSPWTSGSDEQFF,TGCGCCAGCAGCCCGTGGACTAGCGGGAGCGATGAGCAGTTCTTC
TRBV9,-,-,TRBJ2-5,CASSVGAGHQQETQYF,TGTGCCAGCAGCGTAGGGGCAGGACATCAACAAGAGACCCAGTACTTC
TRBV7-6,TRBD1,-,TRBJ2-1,CASSRTGFSSYNEQFF,TGTGCCAGCAGCCGGACAGGTTTTAGCTCCTACAATGAGCAGTTCTTC
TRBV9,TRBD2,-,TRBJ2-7,CASSRGAGVNEQYF,TGTGCCAGCAGCCGGGGAGCGGGAGTCAACGAGCAGTACTTC
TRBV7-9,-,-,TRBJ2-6,CASSPWGQASGANVLTF,TGTGCCAGCTCGCCATGGGGGCAAGCCTCTGGGGCCAACGTCCTGACTTTC
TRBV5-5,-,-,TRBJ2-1,CASSLRLGNEQFF,TGTGCCAGCAGCTTGCGACTTGGAAATGAGCAGTTCTTC
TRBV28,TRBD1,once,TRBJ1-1,CASSSGTGGNSEAFF,TGTGCCAGCAGTTCGGGGACAGGGGGGAACTCTGAAGCTTTCTTT
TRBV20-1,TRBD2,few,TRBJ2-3,CGVGDYQSGDTQYF,TGCGGAGTGGGGGACTACCAATCGGGAGATACGCAGTATTTT
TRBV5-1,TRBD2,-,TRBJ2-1,CASSLDYLAGVGYNEQFF,TGCGCCAGCAGCTTGGATTATTTAGCGGGAGTAGGCTACAATGAGCAGTTCTTC
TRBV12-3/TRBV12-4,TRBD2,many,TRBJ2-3,CASSPSGRGADTQYF,TGTGCCAGCAGTCCTAGCGGGAGAGGGGCAGATACGCAGTATTTT
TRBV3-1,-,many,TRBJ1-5,CASSQGNQPQHF,TGTGCCAGCAGCCAGGGGAATCAGCCCCAGCATTTT
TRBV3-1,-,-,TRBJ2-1,CASSHLGMEEQFF,TGTGCCAGCAGCCACCTCGGGATGGAAGAGCAGTTCTTC